One and the same sample provided the 30 T cell receptor beta chains below, sequenced in a study of blood T cell repertoires in COVID-19 (dated by TCRdb to the early 2020s). The library was produced with the immunoSEQ multiplex PCR assay. Not all clones reach the TCRdb copy of this immuneACCESS table, which keeps in-frame sequences only. Checked studies attribute under half of the gap to unresolved V genes and leave the rest unexplained. This sample gives 50,000 to 70,000 clones in total; around 78% of them show up just once. The ten largest clones add up to roughly 5.3% of the sample. Material: peripheral blood. The receptors derive from a human donor in a cohort sampled during active COVID-19.

The genes are TRBV28 and TRBJ1-1, with D tentatively TRBD1 (5 bases). V lost 3 bases to trimming and J lost 4 bases, with 12 bases between them. The CDR3 extends over 14 amino acids. Germline assignment: CDR1 MDHEN and CDR2 SYDVKM. The CDR3 region has the DNA TGTGCCAGCAGTTTGACCTTGGGGGGCACTGAAGCTTTCTTT. Encoded protein: CASSLTLGGTEAFF.

This chain links TRBV6-5 with TRBJ1-1; D not resolved. Trimming cost V 1 base and J 1 base, with 4 bases left between them. Germline V gene data show CDR1 as MNHEY and CDR2 as SVGAGI. There are 13 residues in the CDR3. In DNA, the CDR3 is TGTGCCAGCAGTTACTGGGCGAACACTGAAGCTTTCTTT. Protein product: CASSYWANTEAFF.

This rearrangement joins TRBV12-3 or TRBV12-4 to TRBJ1-2, with 10 bases identical to TRBD1. Trimming cost V 5 bases and J 5 bases; bases outside gene matches: 2. The CDR3 is 13 residues long. The CDR3 region is CASSVGQGYGYTF. The CDR3 DNA follows: TGTGCCAGCAGTGTGGGACAGGGGTATGGCTACACCTTC.

This rearrangement joins TRBV28 to TRBJ1-1, with TRBD1 matching over 9 bases. V shed 5 bases, J shed 6 bases, and the junction held 16 bases outside the gene matches. The CDR3 runs to 17 residues. From germline, CDR1 is MDHEN and CDR2 SYDVKM. DNA for the CDR3: TGTGCCAGCAGTCCCCACAGGGGGCAGGGGGCGAGGGCTGAAGCTTTCTTT. This encodes CASSPHRGQGARAEAFF.

The CDR3 loop is CASSRTGGEKLFF. CDR3 nucleotide sequence: TGTGCCAGCAGCCGGACAGGGGGTGAAAAACTGTTTTTT. The chain joins TRBV3-1 (or the pseudogene TRBV3-2) to TRBJ1-4, with 10 bases fitting TRBD1. This CDR3 region has 13 residues. Germline V lookup: CDR1 LGHDT, CDR2 YNNKEL (reference sequence). Losses at the gene ends were 4 bases for V and 7 bases for J; bases not matched to a gene: 0.

In nucleotides, the CDR3 is TGTGCCAGCACCCCGGGGGGGAGGGGCGGTGGGGAAGAGCAGTTCTTC. It specifies CASTPGGRGGGEEQFF. The chain couples TRBV21-1 to TRBJ2-1; the table gives TRBD2 as D, unverified against the DNA. TRBV21-1 is listed as a pseudogene. The CDR3 contains 16 residues.

The chain combines TRBV4-1 with TRBJ2-7; D not certain. The CDR3 is made up of 15 amino acids. V was clipped by 1 base and J by 2 bases, with 12 bases between them. Per germline, CDR1 MGHRA and CDR2 YSYEKL. The CDR3 here is CASSQAEAQPYEQYF. CDR3 nucleotide sequence: TGCGCCAGCAGCCAAGCTGAAGCACAGCCCTACGAGCAGTACTTC.

The J gene is TRBJ1-2, the V gene TRBV29-1, with TRBD1 as a possible D gene (5 bases). The CDR3 runs to 14 residues. Germline V gene sequence: CDR1 SQVTM, CDR2 ANQGSEA. The ends were cut back, 4 bases at V and 4 bases at J, with 16 bases in the middle. The CDR3 DNA follows: TGCAGCGTTGGGCCGGAAGGGGAACGCTATGGCTACACCTTC. Its protein product is CSVGPEGERYGYTF.

The V call is TRBV7-9, the J call TRBJ1-3; 7 bases line up with TRBD1. The junction had 11 bases not matched to a gene; V was cut back by 5 bases and J by 4 bases. In germline, CDR1 is SEHNR, CDR2 FQNEAQ (reference sequence). This CDR3 has 16 residues. The CDR3 loop is CASSESTGVKGNTIYF. The CDR3 nucleotides read TGTGCCAGCAGCGAGAGTACAGGGGTGAAGGGAAACACCATATATTTT.

V gene TRBV5-1 combines with J gene TRBJ1-2, with 8 positions matching TRBD1. CDR3 length: 15 amino acids. V was clipped by 4 bases and J by 0 bases; unmatched bases: 5. In germline, CDR1 is SGHRS, CDR2 YFSETQ. The CDR3 protein is CASSPDRGANYGYTF. In nucleotides, the CDR3 is TGCGCCAGCAGCCCTGACAGGGGAGCTAACTATGGCTACACCTTC.

V usage is TRBV28 and J usage is TRBJ1-6; 8 nucleotides agree with TRBD1. Per the germline V gene, CDR1 is MDHEN and CDR2 is SYDVKM. This CDR3 has 14 residues. Trimming cost V 5 bases and J 5 bases; bases outside gene matches: 2. The CDR3 bases are TGTGCCAGCAGTACAGGGGGAAATAATTCACCCCTCCACTTT. Translating gives CASSTGGNNSPLHF.

The chain couples TRBV10-2 to TRBJ1-4; 8 bases line up with TRBD1. Trimming removed 6 bases from V and 4 bases from J; junction bases left unmatched: 7. Germline V gene sequence: CDR1 WSHSY, CDR2 SAAADI. The CDR3 is 15 amino acids. The CDR3: CASRPGTGLNEKLFF. For the CDR3, the DNA is TGCGCCAGCAGACCCGGGACAGGCCTTAATGAAAAACTGTTTTTT.

This rearrangement joins TRBV4-2 to TRBJ2-3; TRBD1 is a possible D gene (5 bases). Trimming removed 1 base at V and 6 bases at J, with 8 bases between. The CDR3 has 13 residues. Germline loops: CDR1 LGHNA, CDR2 YNFKEQ. In DNA form, the CDR3 reads TGTGCCAGCAGCCAAGGTAGGGGTGATACGCAGTATTTT. This sequence encodes CASSQGRGDTQYF.

The chain combines TRBV19 with TRBJ1-6; D is unresolved. Deletions cut 5 bases from V and 0 bases from J, with 11 bases between. Germline CDR1 reads LNHDA; CDR2 reads SQIVND (reference sequence). The CDR3 runs 16 residues. In DNA, the CDR3 is TGTGCCAGTAGTGCTTACAGCAGCTCCTATAATTCACCCCTCCACTTT. As protein: CASSAYSSSYNSPLHF.

The chain carries TRBV19 and TRBJ1-5; maybe TRBD1 (5 bases). Germline values: CDR1 LNHDA, CDR2 SQIVND (reference sequence). V dropped 1 base and J dropped 2 bases, with 9 bases sitting between them. This CDR3 spans 15 amino acids. The CDR3 bases are TGTGCCAGTAGTATAGTAGCGGGGGGCAATCAGCCCCAGCATTTT. Translation gives CASSIVAGGNQPQHF.

The chain carries TRBV6-4 and TRBJ1-6, with 9 bases identical to TRBD1. CDR1 MRHNA and CDR2 SNTAGT come from the germline V gene. This CDR3 contains 13 residues. With V trimmed by 5 bases and J by 10 bases, 3 bases remained unmatched. CDR3 DNA sequence: TGTGCCAGCAGTAGGACAGGGGAATCACCCCTCCACTTT. This encodes CASSRTGESPLHF.

The V and J genes are TRBV6-5 and TRBJ2-7, with D perhaps matching TRBD2 (6 bases). Trimming shortened V by 0 bases and J by 3 bases, and 6 bases separated the two germline ends. CDR1 is MNHEY and CDR2 is SVGAGI in the germline V gene. The length of the CDR3 is 13 residues. The CDR3 loop is CASSYSRGYEQYF. DNA of the CDR3: TGTGCCAGCAGTTACTCGCGGGGCTACGAGCAGTACTTC.

J is TRBJ1-2 and V is TRBV4-1, with 9 bases lining up with TRBD1. This CDR3 has 14 amino acids. Germline-derived CDR1 and CDR2 are MGHRA and YSYEKL. The V gene end was trimmed by 11 bases and the J gene end by 7 bases; junction bases not matched to a gene: 14. The CDR3 spells CAPRRQGEELGYTF. CDR3 in DNA: TGCGCCCCCCGCCGACAGGGGGAGGAACTTGGCTACACCTTC.

This chain uses TRBV30 with TRBJ1-1, with a possible D match to TRBD1 (6 bases). Trimming took 5 bases from V and 3 from J, leaving 10 bases between them. Germline V CDR1 and CDR2: GTSNPN, SVGIG (reference sequence). The CDR3 spans 12 residues. CDR3 loop: CAWDPGDTEAFF. The CDR3, as DNA: TGTGCCTGGGACCCAGGGGACACTGAAGCTTTCTTT.

The chain has TRBV30 and TRBJ1-5, with TRBD1 matching 7 bases. The CDR3 has 15 amino acids. With V trimmed by 1 base and J by 1 base, 4 bases remained unmatched. The germline gives CDR1 GTSNPN, CDR2 SVGIG (reference sequence). The CDR3 sequence: CAWSALQGSNQPQHF. CDR3 nucleotide sequence: TGTGCCTGGAGTGCGTTACAGGGGAGCAATCAGCCCCAGCATTTT.

The chain couples TRBV6-5 to TRBJ1-1, with TRBD1 matching over 7 bases. In germline, CDR1 is MNHEY, CDR2 SVGAGI. J lost 4 bases, V lost 0 bases, and 8 bases had no gene match. This CDR3 spans 16 amino acids. The CDR3 loop is CASSYSRGPAGTEAFF. Here the CDR3 DNA reads TGTGCCAGCAGTTACTCGAGGGGGCCAGCAGGCACTGAAGCTTTCTTT.

The J gene is TRBJ2-7, the V gene TRBV9; 10 bases agree with TRBD2. The junction had 14 bases not matched to a gene; V was cut back by 4 bases and J by 4 bases. The CDR3 is made up of 17 amino acids. Germline V gives CDR1 SGDLS, CDR2 YYNGEE. Here the CDR3 reads CASSLRHSGRLPYEQYF. The CDR3 DNA follows: TGTGCCAGCAGCCTTCGTCATAGCGGGAGGCTTCCTTACGAGCAGTACTTC.

V gene TRBV9 combines with J gene TRBJ2-7; 7 bases agree with TRBD2. Germline V gives CDR1 SGDLS, CDR2 YYNGEE. V lost 2 bases and J lost 2; bases outside the gene matches: 4. This CDR3 region has 14 residues. The CDR3 region is CASSVQAGTYEQYF. In DNA, the CDR3 is TGTGCCAGCAGCGTTCAAGCGGGAACCTACGAGCAGTACTTC.

This rearrangement joins TRBV29-1 to TRBJ1-2, with D uncertain. The CDR3 has 11 amino acids. Trimming took 4 bases from V and 6 from J, leaving 9 bases between them. In germline, CDR1 is SQVTM, CDR2 ANQGSEA. The CDR3 sequence: CSVGSQDGYTF. CDR3 bases: TGCAGCGTTGGATCCCAGGATGGCTACACCTTC.

V usage is TRBV5-6 and J usage is TRBJ1-2; maybe TRBD1 (5 bases). The V and J ends lost 6 bases and 2 bases respectively, with 14 bases between them. The length of the CDR3 is 14 residues. CDR1 is SGHDT, CDR2 YYEEEE, per germline. CDR3 sequence: CASNQGLKNYGYTF. CDR3 bases: TGTGCCAGCAACCAGGGCCTCAAAAACTATGGCTACACCTTC.

This clone showed up just once. The chain links TRBV7-2 to TRBJ2-1; 8 bases fit TRBD2. Trimming removed 4 bases from V and 8 bases from J; junction bases left unmatched: 13. The CDR3 is made up of 16 amino acids. Germline CDR1 is SGHTA and CDR2 is FQGNSA. CDR3 nucleotides: TGTGCCAGCAGCTCAACCGGGACTAGGATTTGGCATGAGCAGTTCTTC. Protein product: CASSSTGTRIWHEQFF.

The chain employs TRBV5-4 and TRBJ2-7; 7 positions agree with TRBD1. V gave up 3 bases and J gave up 6 bases; unmatched junction bases: 9. CDR1 is SGHNT and CDR2 is YYREEE in the germline V gene (reference sequence). This CDR3 has 14 residues. CDR3 sequence reads: CASSSRQGVGEQYF. DNA of the CDR3: TGTGCCAGCAGCTCTAGACAGGGAGTCGGCGAGCAGTACTTC.

The CDR3 DNA follows: TGTGCCAGCAGCTTTACGGGACTGTTCGATGAAGCTTTCTTT. Translating gives CASSFTGLFDEAFF. The chain has TRBV11-2 and TRBJ1-1; a weak D match, TRBD1 (5 bases). This CDR3 has 14 residues. The germline CDR1 and CDR2 sequences are SGHAT and FQNNGV. The V and J ends lost 3 bases and 7 bases respectively, with 15 bases between them.

To note about this clone: A read error may account for a junction end that differs from germline. The rearrangement uses TRBV10-1 and TRBJ2-7; 7 bases fit TRBD1. Germline V gives CDR1 WNHNN, CDR2 SYGVQD (reference sequence). The CDR3 sequence is 12 residues long. CDR3 in DNA: TGCGCCTCACAGGGGACCTCCTCCGAGCAGTACTTC. It encodes CASQGTSSEQYF.

The chain couples TRBV30 to TRBJ1-3, with 9 nucleotides matching TRBD1. The CDR3 contains 15 residues. With 3 bases clipped from V and 5 bases from J, the junction kept 8 bases outside the gene matches. From germline, CDR1 is GTSNPN and CDR2 SVGIG (reference sequence). CDR3 coding DNA: TGTGCCTGGAGGTCCAACAGGGGGCTGAGAAACACCATATATTTT. It is translated as CAWRSNRGLRNTIYF.